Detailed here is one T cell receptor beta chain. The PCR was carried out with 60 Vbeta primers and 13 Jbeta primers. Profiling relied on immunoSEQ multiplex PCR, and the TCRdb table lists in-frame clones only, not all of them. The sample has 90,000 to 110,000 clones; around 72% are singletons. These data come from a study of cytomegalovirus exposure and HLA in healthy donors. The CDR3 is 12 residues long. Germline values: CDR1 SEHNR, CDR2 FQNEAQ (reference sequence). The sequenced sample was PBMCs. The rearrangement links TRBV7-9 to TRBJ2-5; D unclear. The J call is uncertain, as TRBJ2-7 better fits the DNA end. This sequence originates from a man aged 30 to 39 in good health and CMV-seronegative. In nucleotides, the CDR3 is TGTGCCAGCAGCTTAGACCCTTACGAGCAGTACTTC. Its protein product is CASSLDPYEQYF.